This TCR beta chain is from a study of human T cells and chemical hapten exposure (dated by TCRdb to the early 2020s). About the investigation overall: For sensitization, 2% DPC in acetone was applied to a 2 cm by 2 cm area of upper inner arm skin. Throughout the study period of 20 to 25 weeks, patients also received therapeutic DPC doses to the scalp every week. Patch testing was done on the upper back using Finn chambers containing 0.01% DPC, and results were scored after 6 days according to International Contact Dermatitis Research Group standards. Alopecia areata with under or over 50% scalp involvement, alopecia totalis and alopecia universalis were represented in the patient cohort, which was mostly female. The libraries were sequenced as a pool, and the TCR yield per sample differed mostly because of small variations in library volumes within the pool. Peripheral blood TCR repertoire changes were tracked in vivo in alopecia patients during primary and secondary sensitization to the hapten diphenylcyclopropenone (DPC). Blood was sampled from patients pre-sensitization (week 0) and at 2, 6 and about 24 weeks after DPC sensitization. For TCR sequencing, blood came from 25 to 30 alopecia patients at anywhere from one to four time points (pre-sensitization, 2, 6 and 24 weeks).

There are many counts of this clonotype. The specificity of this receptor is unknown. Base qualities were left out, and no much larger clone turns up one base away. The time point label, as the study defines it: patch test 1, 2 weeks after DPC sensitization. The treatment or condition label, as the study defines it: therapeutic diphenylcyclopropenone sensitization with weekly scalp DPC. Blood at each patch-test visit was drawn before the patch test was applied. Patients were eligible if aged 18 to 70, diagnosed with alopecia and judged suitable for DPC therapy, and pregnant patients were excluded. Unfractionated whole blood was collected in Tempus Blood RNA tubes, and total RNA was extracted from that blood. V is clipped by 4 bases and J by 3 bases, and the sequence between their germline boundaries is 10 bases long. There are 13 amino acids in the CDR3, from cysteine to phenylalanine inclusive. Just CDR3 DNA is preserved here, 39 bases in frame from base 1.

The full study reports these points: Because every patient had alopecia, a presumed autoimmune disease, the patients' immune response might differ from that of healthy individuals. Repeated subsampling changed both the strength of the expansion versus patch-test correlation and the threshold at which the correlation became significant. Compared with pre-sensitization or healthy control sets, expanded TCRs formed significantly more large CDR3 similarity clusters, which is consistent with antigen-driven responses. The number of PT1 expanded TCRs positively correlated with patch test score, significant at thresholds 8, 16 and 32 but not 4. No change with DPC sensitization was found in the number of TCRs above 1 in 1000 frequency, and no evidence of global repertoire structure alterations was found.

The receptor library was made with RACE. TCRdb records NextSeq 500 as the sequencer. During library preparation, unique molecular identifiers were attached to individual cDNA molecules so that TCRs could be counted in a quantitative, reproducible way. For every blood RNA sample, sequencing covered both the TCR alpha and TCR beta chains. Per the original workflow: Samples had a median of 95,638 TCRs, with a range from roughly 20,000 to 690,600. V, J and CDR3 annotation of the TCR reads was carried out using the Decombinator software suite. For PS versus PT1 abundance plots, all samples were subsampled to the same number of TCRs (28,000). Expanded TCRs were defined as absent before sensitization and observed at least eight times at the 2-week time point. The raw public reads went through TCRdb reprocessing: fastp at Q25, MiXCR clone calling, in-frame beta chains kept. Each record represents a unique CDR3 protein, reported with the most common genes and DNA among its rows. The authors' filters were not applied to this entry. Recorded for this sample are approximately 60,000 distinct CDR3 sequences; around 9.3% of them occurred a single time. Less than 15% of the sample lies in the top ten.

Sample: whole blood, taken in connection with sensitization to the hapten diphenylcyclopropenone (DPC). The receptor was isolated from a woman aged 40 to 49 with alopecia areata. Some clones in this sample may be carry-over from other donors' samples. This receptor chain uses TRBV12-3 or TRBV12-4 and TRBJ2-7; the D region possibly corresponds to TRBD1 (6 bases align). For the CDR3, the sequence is CASSYGQYYEQYF. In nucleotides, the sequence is TGTGCCAGCAGTTATGGACAGTACTACGAGCAGTACTTC.